The clone carrying this T cell receptor (beta chain) showed up many times. Its specificity is not known. One base away lies a much larger clone, so this may be a sequencing read error. The same CDR3 also results from other DNA sequences found in this sample. The entire patient cohort was treatment-naive prior to thyroid surgery. TCRdb reanalyzed the PCR reads with MiXCR. Among about 69,000 clones listed, approximately 15% were seen once. V dropped 6 bases and J dropped 7 bases, with 9 bases sitting between them. Germline CDR1 SNHLY, CDR2 FYNNEI. The CDR3 has 11 residues. This sample is drawn from a study of metastatic and nonmetastatic thyroid tumors. Study observations and caveats: Benign nodules reportedly had significantly lower TCR beta diversity than malignant thyroid tumors in blood and tumor.

The sample was blood. The clonotype comes from a male donor with papillary thyroid cancer or a benign thyroid nodule (not recorded which). Some clones in this sample may be carry-over from other donors' samples. The gene calls are TRBV2 and TRBJ1-1; no definite D call. This CDR3 reads CASSPLREAFF. CDR3 sequence (DNA): TGTGCCAGCAGCCCGCTACGTGAAGCTTTCTTT.